Following are 3 T cell receptor beta chains from one sample sequenced in a study of T cell responses to AZD1222 COVID-19 vaccine. Using immunoSEQ multiplex PCR, the repertoire was profiled, and TCRdb retains in-frame clones only, with some absent. Altogether 140,000 to 150,000 clones are present, roughly 92% being singletons, with the ten largest covering less than 6.5%. The sample in question was peripheral blood, obtained on day 0 of AZD1222 vaccination. Every receptor here comes from an adult in good health.

The genes are TRBV12-3 or TRBV12-4 and TRBJ1-2; a weak D match, TRBD1 (6 bases). V lost 6 bases, J lost 8 bases, and 16 bases lay in between. This CDR3 comprises 13 residues. The chain's CDR3 is CASRRSRGGGYTF. The DNA of the CDR3 is TGTGCCAGCAGGCGGAGTCGGGGGGGCGGCTACACCTTC.

This clone was picked up a small number of times. This chain links TRBV19 with TRBJ1-5; weak D call: TRBD1 (6 bases). The ends were cut back, 5 bases at V and 2 bases at J, with 19 bases in the middle. CDR1 LNHDA and CDR2 SQIVND come from the germline V gene (reference sequence). The CDR3 runs 17 residues. The CDR3: CASSGVRGRLGNQPQHF. In DNA, the CDR3 is TGTGCCAGTAGTGGAGTCCGGGGGCGCCTTGGCAATCAGCCCCAGCATTTT.

This clone was detected a few times. CDR3 region: CASSLGVLDEQYF. As DNA, the CDR3 is TGTGCCAGCAGCTTAGGAGTATTGGACGAGCAGTACTTC. The V and J genes are TRBV7-8 and TRBJ2-7; D unclear. V was clipped by 1 base and J by 5 bases, with 9 bases between them. The germline CDR1 and CDR2 sequences are SGHVS and FQNEAQ. This CDR3 comprises 13 residues.